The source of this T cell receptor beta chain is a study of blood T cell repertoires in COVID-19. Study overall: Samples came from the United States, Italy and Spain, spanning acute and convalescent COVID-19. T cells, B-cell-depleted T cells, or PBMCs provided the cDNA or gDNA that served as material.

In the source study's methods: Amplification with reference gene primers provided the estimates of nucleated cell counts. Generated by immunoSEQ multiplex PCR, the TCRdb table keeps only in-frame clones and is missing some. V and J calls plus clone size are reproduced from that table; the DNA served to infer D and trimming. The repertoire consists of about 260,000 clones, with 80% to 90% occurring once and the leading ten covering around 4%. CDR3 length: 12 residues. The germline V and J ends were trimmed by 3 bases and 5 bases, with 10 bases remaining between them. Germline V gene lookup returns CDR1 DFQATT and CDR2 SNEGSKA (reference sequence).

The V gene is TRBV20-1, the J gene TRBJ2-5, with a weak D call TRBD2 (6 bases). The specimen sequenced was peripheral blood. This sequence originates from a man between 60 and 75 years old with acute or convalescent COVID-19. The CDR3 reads CSASAGMETQYF. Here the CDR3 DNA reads TGCAGTGCTAGTGCGGGAATGGAGACCCAGTACTTC.